The rows below give T cell receptor beta chains drawn from one sample of a study of early T cells in non-severe SARS-CoV-2 infection. MiXCR, applied by TCRdb to the 5' RACE reads, yields one record per CDR3 protein. The table lists about 40,000 distinct CDR3 sequences, around 4.5% of them singletons, with about 5% in the top ten. Source material: whole blood. The receptors come from an adult who was a healthcare worker with PCR-confirmed SARS-CoV-2 infection or an uninfected control (not recorded which). Each CDR3 is given without its conserved first and last residue. The D gene is left open where the match is weak.

CDR3	V	D	J
ASSEQGAIYNEQF	TRBV2	TRBD1	TRBJ2-1
SVESPRAREQY	TRBV29-1	.	TRBJ2-7
ASSPDRHGYT	TRBV7-2	TRBD1	TRBJ1-2
ASSEWQMNTEAF	TRBV6-1	.	TRBJ1-1
ASSYPHGSRGDEQF	TRBV6-2/TRBV6-3	.	TRBJ2-1
ASSLDRGNSPLH	TRBV5-6	TRBD1	TRBJ1-6
ASSLRQGATSPLH	TRBV7-2	TRBD1	TRBJ1-6
ASSARGEAF	TRBV18	TRBD1	TRBJ1-1
ASSSGPVTNEQF	TRBV11-3	.	TRBJ2-1
ASTGTSSRITDTQY	TRBV2	.	TRBJ2-3
ASSSTGAISYEQY	TRBV7-9	TRBD1	TRBJ2-7
ASSYRDGAYEQY	TRBV6-2/TRBV6-3	.	TRBJ2-7
ASSEAGQDRYT	TRBV6-1	TRBD1	TRBJ1-2
ASSQLRLDTQY	TRBV7-9	.	TRBJ2-3